This TCR beta chain was profiled in a study of T cell responses to AZD1222 COVID-19 vaccine (dated by TCRdb to about 2021). A note on the overall study: AZD1222 recipients given second doses at about 4 weeks or at about 12 weeks were pooled, since spike-specific TCR depth and breadth were not found to differ between the two schedules. TCR sequencing covered some 250 trial participants: nearly 210 given two doses of AZD1222 and 26 given two doses of MenACWY control vaccine. Trial participants were enrolled into age subgroups of 18-55, 56-69 and 70-plus years, which contained about 160, 30 and 59 TCR-sequenced participants, respectively. General study outcomes and caveats: The whole spike protein was spanned by vaccine-associated CD4 TCRs, and dominant responses were seen in regions 160-218 and 743-854. Conclusions about previously exposed vaccinees were limited because only six AZD1222 recipients were SARS-CoV-2 seropositive at baseline. In the small 56-69-year group, the increase in depth fell short of significance, most likely because of low power. Participants were mostly white British, with more females than males. The authors suggested clonal diversity may have been underestimated. Because no day 14 peak-response samples were available, the repertoires could be characterized only after the peak T cell response. After two AZD1222 doses, both the breadth and the depth of spike-specific TCRs were significantly higher than at day 0 and than in MenACWY recipients. Reportedly, close to half of the unique spike-specific TCRs recognized epitopes lying outside the regions that are mutated in the B.1.351 and B.1.1.7 variants.

The time point label, as the study defines it: baseline before first vaccination. Samples from vaccinated people were obtained from the UK trials COV001 and COV002, which included a single-blind randomized controlled phase 2/3 trial of AZD1222 (ChAdOx1 nCoV-19) in healthy adults. For TCRbeta chain sequencing, PBMC samples were collected from trial participants at day 0 and at day 28 after the second dose. This clone showed up just a few times. Its antigen is currently not known. Base-call qualities are not available, and no considerably larger clone is one nucleotide away. The CDR3 regions of human TCRbeta chains were analyzed by immunosequencing. The authors' analysis ran thus. Repertoire TCRs were checked for matches against a reference library of SARS-CoV-2-specific TCRs that had been generated using the MIRA antigen-specificity platform. Breadth was defined as the fraction of unique TCRs that were SARS-CoV-2-associated, and depth was defined as the fraction of total T cells that were SARS-CoV-2-associated. Using the MIRA data, each spike-specific TCR was mapped to the spike region that the TCR reacts to and placed in a CD4 or CD8 class. Log10-transformed breadth and depth values were compared by one-way ANOVA with Sidak's multiple comparisons tests. TCRdb carries this immuneACCESS record with in-frame sequences only. Its versions omit some clonotypes, under half of them owing to an unresolved V gene in the studies checked, with the rest unexplained. The DNA was the basis for D and trimming; V, J and clone size are from that table. Across this sample there are 100,000 to 150,000 clones, with approximately 85% seen only once. The top ten clonotypes cover roughly 1.6% of the sample.

From a lookup of the germline V gene (reference sequence), CDR1 and CDR2 are SEHNR and FQNEAQ. The CDR3 runs 15 amino acids, cysteine and phenylalanine included. The read is trimmed to its CDR3 DNA, 45 bases read in frame from base 1. V and J are truncated by 5 bases and 4 bases respectively, leaving an intervening sequence of 15 bases. This receptor was identified in an adult in good health. The chain is made from TRBV7-9 and TRBJ1-5; the D gene assignment is ambiguous. This material consisted of peripheral blood, taken on day 0 of AZD1222 vaccination. The DNA reads as follows: TGTGCCAGCAGCGTCGAGTTTGAACCGAATCAGCCCCAGCATTTT. It codes for CASSVEFEPNQPQHF.